What follows are 30 T cell receptor beta chains derived from one specimen sequenced in a study of glioma-infiltrating T cells after dendritic cell vaccination. Generated by immunoSEQ multiplex PCR, the TCRdb table keeps only in-frame clones and is missing some. The sample includes around 100,000 clones, about four fifths of them seen just once. This sample's time point: after dendritic cell vaccination, including at tumor progression/relapse. This specimen was blood, taken after dendritic cell vaccination. All receptors derive from a human donor with glioblastoma.

The gene calls are TRBV9 and TRBJ2-2, with a tentative D call TRBD1 (6 bases). The ends were cut back, 0 bases at V and 3 bases at J, with 15 bases in the middle. Germline V CDR1 and CDR2: SGDLS, YYNGEE. The CDR3 extends over 17 amino acids. Here the CDR3 reads CASSVGAGVGDTGELFF. DNA of the CDR3: TGTGCCAGCAGCGTAGGGGCAGGGGTGGGAGACACCGGGGAGCTGTTTTTT.

This chain connects TRBV5-4 to TRBJ1-2; D uncertain. With 0 bases removed from V and 2 bases from J, the gap between germline ends came to 8 bases. Germline loops: CDR1 SGHNT, CDR2 YYREEE (reference sequence). This CDR3 region has 14 residues. The CDR3 coding sequence is TGTGCCAGCAGCTTGGACCAGACAAACTATGGCTACACCTTC. Amino acids: CASSLDQTNYGYTF.

This clone was seen more than once but under ten times. The V gene is TRBV4-2, the J gene TRBJ1-5, with D possibly TRBD1 on 6 matching bases. Trimming removed 4 bases from V and 7 bases from J, with 20 bases in between. CDR3 length: 16 residues. CDR1 is LGHNA, CDR2 YNFKEQ, per germline. CDR3 nucleotides: TGTGCCAGCAGCCGAATATACCCGGACAGCGCGCAGCCCCAGCATTTT. Protein: CASSRIYPDSAQPQHF.

The chain employs TRBV5-1 and TRBJ2-5, with 7 bases matching TRBD1. The CDR3 loop spans 14 amino acids. V lost 4 bases to trimming and J lost 3 bases; unmatched junction nucleotides: 6. Germline-derived CDR1 and CDR2 are SGHRS and YFSETQ. This chain's CDR3 is CASSQQDREETQYF. CDR3 nucleotide sequence: TGCGCCAGCAGCCAGCAAGACAGGGAAGAGACCCAGTACTTC.

The chain combines TRBV4-2 with TRBJ1-1, with D uncertain. This CDR3 has 14 amino acids. CDR1 LGHNA and CDR2 YNFKEQ come from the germline V gene. Trimming took 0 bases from V and 2 from J, leaving 7 bases between them. The chain's CDR3 is CASSQDFVNTEAFF. Written as DNA, the CDR3 is TGTGCCAGCAGCCAAGATTTCGTTAACACTGAAGCTTTCTTT.

This chain uses TRBV19 with TRBJ2-7; 15 bases are a match to TRBD2. The length of the CDR3 is 15 residues. Germline CDR1 LNHDA, CDR2 SQIVND (reference sequence). Trimming cost V 5 bases and J 4 bases; bases outside gene matches: 3. The CDR3 nucleotides are TGTGCCAGTAGTTCGGGACTAGCGGGGGGATACGAGCAGTACTTC. It encodes CASSSGLAGGYEQYF. The whole variable domain, remainder taken from reference TRBV19 and TRBJ2-7, is DGGITQSPKYLFRKEGQNVTLSCEQNLNHDAMYWYRQDPGQGLRLIYYSQIVNDFQKGDIAEGYSVSREKKESFPLTVTSAQKNPTAFYLCASSSGLAGGYEQYFGPGTRLTVT.

V and J are TRBV7-7 and TRBJ2-5; TRBD2 aligns across 9 bases. CDR1 and CDR2 from the germline V gene are SSHAT and FNYEAQ (reference sequence). The CDR3 runs 15 residues. V lost 10 bases, J lost 4 bases, and 13 bases stayed unmatched. CDR3 sequence reads: CATGQAGGRGETQYF. The CDR3 region has the DNA TGTGCCACCGGCCAAGCGGGGGGCCGGGGAGAGACCCAGTACTTC.

The CDR3, as DNA: TGCGCCAGCAAAGGGACTAGCGGGGCTAATGAGCAGTTCTTC. Translated, it gives CASKGTSGANEQFF. The chain has TRBV5-1 and TRBJ2-1, with 13 bases lining up with TRBD2. Germline V gene lookup returns CDR1 SGHRS and CDR2 YFSETQ. The V gene end was trimmed by 6 bases and the J gene end by 7 bases; junction bases not matched to a gene: 4. This CDR3 is built from 14 residues.

V and J are TRBV5-1 and TRBJ1-6; unclear D gene. Germline-derived CDR1 and CDR2 are SGHRS and YFSETQ. V was shortened by 0 bases and J by 11 bases, with 9 bases between the two germline ends. The CDR3 is made up of 13 amino acids. CDR3 loop: CASSLGQNPPLHF. As DNA, the CDR3 is TGCGCCAGCAGCTTGGGTCAGAATCCACCCCTCCACTTT.

This chain connects TRBV27 to TRBJ1-6; D call uncertain. V was shortened by 3 bases and J by 7 bases, with 10 bases between the two germline ends. The CDR3 runs 14 residues. Germline loops: CDR1 MNHEY, CDR2 SMNVEV (reference sequence). The CDR3: CASSFLSENSPLHF. The CDR3 DNA is TGTGCCAGCAGTTTCCTGTCGGAGAATTCACCCCTCCACTTT.

The V gene is TRBV5-4, the J gene TRBJ2-2, with 9 bases aligning to TRBD1. Looked up from germline, CDR1 is SGHNT and CDR2 is YYREEE (reference sequence). This CDR3 comprises 12 residues. Trimming removed 7 bases from V and 7 bases from J; junction bases left unmatched: 2. For the CDR3, the DNA is TGTGCCAGCGGGACAGGGCACGGGGAGCTGTTTTTT. Translation gives CASGTGHGELFF.

This clone showed up just a few times. The J gene is TRBJ2-2, the V gene TRBV6-5; D might be TRBD2 (5 bases). This CDR3 region has 15 residues. Germline V gene data show CDR1 as MNHEY and CDR2 as SVGAGI. Trimming stripped 0 bases from V and 6 bases from J, with 11 bases between. The CDR3 coding sequence is TGTGCCAGCAGTTACTCGAGGCAGGAGGCCGGGGAGCTGTTTTTT. Translating it yields CASSYSRQEAGELFF.

This clone was counted a single time. The gene calls are TRBV6-6 and TRBJ1-1, with D perhaps TRBD1 (6 bases). With 7 bases removed from V and 0 bases from J, the gap between germline ends came to 18 bases. CDR1 and CDR2 from the germline V gene are MNHNY and SVGAGI (reference sequence). The length of the CDR3 is 16 residues. Here the CDR3 DNA reads TGTGCCAGCAACGTTGCCCAGGGGTCACTGAACACTGAAGCTTTCTTT. Protein product: CASNVAQGSLNTEAFF.

The rearrangement links TRBV2 to TRBJ1-1, with D possibly matching TRBD1 (5 bases). This CDR3 comprises 14 residues. The germline V and J ends were trimmed by 3 bases and 0 bases, with 8 bases remaining between them. CDR1 and CDR2 (germline): SNHLY, FYNNEI. The CDR3 loop reads CASSDRVLNTEAFF. The CDR3 nucleotides read TGTGCCAGCAGTGACAGGGTCCTGAACACTGAAGCTTTCTTT.

The V call is TRBV7-8, the J call TRBJ1-1; 8 bases are shared with TRBD1. Germline-derived CDR1 and CDR2 are SGHVS and FQNEAQ. The CDR3 has 17 residues. The V gene end was trimmed by 1 base and the J gene end by 4 bases; junction bases not matched to a gene: 11. In DNA, the CDR3 is TGTGCCAGCAGCTTAGATAATTGGCAGGGGGCAGCCACTGAAGCTTTCTTT. Encoded protein: CASSLDNWQGAATEAFF.

The chain recombines TRBV27 with TRBJ1-1; D is unresolved. V lost 2 bases and J lost 0, with 7 bases in between. There are 14 residues in the CDR3. CDR1 is MNHEY, CDR2 SMNVEV, per germline (reference sequence). The CDR3 DNA reads TGTGCCAGCAGTTTAGGGCAGGTGAACACTGAAGCTTTCTTT. Residues: CASSLGQVNTEAFF.

The chain has TRBV19 and TRBJ2-4; 7 nucleotides agree with TRBD1. With V trimmed by 8 bases and J by 1 base, 8 bases remained unmatched. Per germline, CDR1 LNHDA and CDR2 SQIVND (reference sequence). The CDR3 runs 15 residues. The CDR3 loop is CASSSPGGAKNIQYF. For the CDR3, the DNA is TGTGCCAGTTCCTCCCCAGGGGGTGCCAAAAACATTCAGTACTTC.

The V call is TRBV10-3, the J call TRBJ2-1; unclear D gene. The CDR3 length is 13 residues. Trimming removed 3 bases from V and 5 bases from J, with 8 bases in between. CDR1 ENHRY and CDR2 SYGVKD come from the germline V gene. The CDR3 DNA is TGTGCCATCAGTGAATCGCGAGACAATGAGCAGTTCTTC. This encodes CAISESRDNEQFF.

The chain has TRBV4-3 and TRBJ2-2; D is unresolved. The V gene's germline CDR1 is LGHNA and CDR2 YSLEER. The V end was cut by 3 bases, the J end by 2 bases, with 7 bases between. This CDR3 contains 14 residues. CDR3 amino acids: CASSHLSNTGELFF. CDR3 sequence (DNA): TGCGCCAGCAGCCACTTGTCTAACACCGGGGAGCTGTTTTTT.

The chain is built from TRBV10-3 and TRBJ2-1, with 11 bases that match TRBD2. Germline V CDR1 and CDR2: ENHRY, SYGVKD. This CDR3 contains 15 residues. With 5 bases clipped from V and 7 bases from J, the junction kept 7 bases outside the gene matches. CDR3 coding DNA: TGTGCCATCAGTTCCATAGCGGGGGGGCGGAATGAGCAGTTCTTC. Its translation: CAISSIAGGRNEQFF.

This clone occurred a few times. This sequence joins TRBV5-1 and TRBJ1-1; D possibly corresponds to TRBD1 (5 bases). CDR3 length equals 14 residues. Germline CDR1 is SGHRS and CDR2 is YFSETQ. Trimming stripped 3 bases from V and 1 base from J, with 10 bases between. The chain's CDR3 is CASSSTTGNTEAFF. Here the CDR3 DNA reads TGCGCCAGCAGCTCAACCACAGGGAACACTGAAGCTTTCTTT.

The rearrangement joins TRBV7-2 to TRBJ1-1; D is perhaps TRBD1 (5 bases). The CDR3 is made up of 15 amino acids. CDR1 is SGHTA and CDR2 is FQGNSA in the germline V gene. The V end lost 5 bases, the J end lost 1 base, and 14 bases lay between the germline ends. Written as DNA, the CDR3 is TGTGCCAGCAGCGCCCACGGGGGGTCGAACACTGAAGCTTTCTTT. This translates into CASSAHGGSNTEAFF.

This chain connects TRBV5-4 to TRBJ2-5, with a tentative D call TRBD1 (5 bases). Looked up from germline, CDR1 is SGHNT and CDR2 is YYREEE (reference sequence). This CDR3 has 13 amino acids. V was pared by 4 bases and J by 2 bases, with 9 bases between. In DNA form, the CDR3 reads TGTGCCAGCAGCCTCGACAGACAAGAGACCCAGTACTTC. This codes for CASSLDRQETQYF.

The gene calls are TRBV7-3 and TRBJ2-3; 9 bases map to TRBD2. This CDR3 comprises 15 residues. V shed 5 bases and J 3 bases; nucleotides not matched to a gene: 6. Germline V lookup: CDR1 SGHTA, CDR2 FQGTGA. The CDR3 coding sequence is TGTGCCAGCAGCCCGGCGGGGGGGGGTACAGATACGCAGTATTTT. Translating gives CASSPAGGGTDTQYF.

The chain uses TRBV6-6 and TRBJ1-1; the D gene is possibly TRBD1 (5 bases). V gave up 5 bases and J gave up 2 bases, with 18 bases separating them. The CDR3 is 16 amino acids. Germline CDR1 MNHNY, CDR2 SVGAGI (reference sequence). CDR3 protein: CASSPGPGGYNTEAFF. CDR3 DNA: TGTGCCAGCAGTCCGGGCCCGGGGGGGTATAACACTGAAGCTTTCTTT.

V and J are TRBV4-1 and TRBJ1-2; TRBD1 agrees at 9 bases. The ends lost 6 bases at V and 7 bases at J; junction bases unmatched: 6. This CDR3 region has 13 residues. CDR1 is MGHRA and CDR2 is YSYEKL in the germline V gene. The CDR3 DNA reads as TGCGCCAGCAGGCAGACAGGGGGGTTTGGCTACACCTTC. Translated: CASRQTGGFGYTF.

V is TRBV5-1 and J is TRBJ1-4; 9 bases fit TRBD1. Germline loops: CDR1 SGHRS, CDR2 YFSETQ. The CDR3 is 16 residues long. With 2 bases clipped from V and 0 bases from J, the junction kept 2 bases outside the gene matches. The CDR3 loop is CASSLQGASTNEKLFF. Here the CDR3 DNA reads TGCGCCAGCAGCTTACAGGGGGCTTCAACTAATGAAAAACTGTTTTTT.

The J gene is TRBJ1-4, the V gene TRBV25-1; unclear D gene. The germline V gene has CDR1 MGHDK and CDR2 SYGVNS. V was cut by 4 bases and J by 10 bases, with 10 bases left in between. This CDR3 contains 12 residues. The CDR3 sequence: CASSGTAPKLFF. The CDR3 DNA sequence: TGTGCCAGCAGTGGAACAGCTCCAAAACTGTTTTTT. Full variable domain (rest looked up from reference TRBV25-1 and TRBJ1-4): EADIYQTPRYLVIGTGKKITLECSQTMGHDKMYWYQQDPGMELHLIHYSYGVNSTEKGDLSSESTVSRIRTEHFPLTLESARPSHTSQYLCASSGTAPKLFFGSGTQLSVL.

This sequence joins TRBV7-9 and TRBJ2-7, with 10 positions matching TRBD1. Germline V lookup: CDR1 SEHNR, CDR2 FQNEAQ (reference sequence). The CDR3 is made up of 17 amino acids. J gave up 2 bases and V 3 bases, and 10 bases lay outside the gene matches. As DNA, the CDR3 is TGTGCCAGCAGCTTCCCTAGCGACAGGGGGCAGGCCTACGAGCAGTACTTC. Protein: CASSFPSDRGQAYEQYF.

This chain connects TRBV19 to TRBJ1-3; a weak D match, TRBD1 (5 bases). With 8 bases removed from V and 4 bases from J, the gap between germline ends came to 9 bases. The CDR3 length is 12 residues. In germline, CDR1 is LNHDA, CDR2 SQIVND (reference sequence). The CDR3 DNA sequence: TGTGCCAGTGGGGCCAGGGGAAACACCATATATTTT. Its protein product is CASGARGNTIYF.